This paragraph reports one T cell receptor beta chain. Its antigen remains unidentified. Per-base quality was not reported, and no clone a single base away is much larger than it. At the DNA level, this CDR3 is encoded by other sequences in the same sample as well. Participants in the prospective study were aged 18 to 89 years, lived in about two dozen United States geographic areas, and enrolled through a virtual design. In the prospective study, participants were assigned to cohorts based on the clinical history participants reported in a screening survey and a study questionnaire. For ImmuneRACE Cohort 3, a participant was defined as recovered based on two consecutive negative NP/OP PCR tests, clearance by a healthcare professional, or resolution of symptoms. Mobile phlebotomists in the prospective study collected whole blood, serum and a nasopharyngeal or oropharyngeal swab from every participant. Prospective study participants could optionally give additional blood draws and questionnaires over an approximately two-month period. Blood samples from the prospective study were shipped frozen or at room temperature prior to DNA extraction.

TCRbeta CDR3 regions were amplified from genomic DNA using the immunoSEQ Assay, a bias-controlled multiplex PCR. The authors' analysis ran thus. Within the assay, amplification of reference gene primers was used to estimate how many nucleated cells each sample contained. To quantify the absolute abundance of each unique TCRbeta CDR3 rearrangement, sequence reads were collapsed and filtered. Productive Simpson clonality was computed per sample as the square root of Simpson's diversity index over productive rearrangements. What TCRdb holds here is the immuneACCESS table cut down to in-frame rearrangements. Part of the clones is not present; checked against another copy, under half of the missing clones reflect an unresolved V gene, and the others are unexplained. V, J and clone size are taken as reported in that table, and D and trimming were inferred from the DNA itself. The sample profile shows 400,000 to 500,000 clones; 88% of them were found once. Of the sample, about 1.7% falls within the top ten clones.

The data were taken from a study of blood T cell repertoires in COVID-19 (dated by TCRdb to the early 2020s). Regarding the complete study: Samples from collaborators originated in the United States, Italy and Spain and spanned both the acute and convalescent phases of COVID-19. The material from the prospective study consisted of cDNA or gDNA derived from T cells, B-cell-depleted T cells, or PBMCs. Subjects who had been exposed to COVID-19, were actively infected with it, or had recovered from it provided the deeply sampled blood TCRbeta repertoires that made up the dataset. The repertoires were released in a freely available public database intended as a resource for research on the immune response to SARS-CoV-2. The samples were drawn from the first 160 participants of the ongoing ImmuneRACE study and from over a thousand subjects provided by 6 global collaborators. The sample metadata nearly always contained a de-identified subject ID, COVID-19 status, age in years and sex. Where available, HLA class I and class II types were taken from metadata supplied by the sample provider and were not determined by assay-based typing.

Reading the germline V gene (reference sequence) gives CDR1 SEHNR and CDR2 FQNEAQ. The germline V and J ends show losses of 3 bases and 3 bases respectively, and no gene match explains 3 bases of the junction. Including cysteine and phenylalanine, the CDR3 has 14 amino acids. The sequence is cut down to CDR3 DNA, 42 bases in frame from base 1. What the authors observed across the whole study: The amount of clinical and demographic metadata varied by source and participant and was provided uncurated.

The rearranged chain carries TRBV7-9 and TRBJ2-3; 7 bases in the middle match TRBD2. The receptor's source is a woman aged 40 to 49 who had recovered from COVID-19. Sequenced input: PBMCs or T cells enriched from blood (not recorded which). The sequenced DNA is TGTGCCAGCAGCTTTAGCGGGTCGACAGATACGCAGTATTTT. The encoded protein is CASSFSGSTDTQYF.